These 8 T cell receptor beta chains share one sample of origin, sequenced in a study of human T cells and chemical hapten exposure. One entry per CDR3 protein results from TCRdb running MiXCR on the RACE reads. The sample has some 94,000 distinct CDR3 sequences, under 15% seen once. The time point is: patch test 1, 2 weeks after DPC sensitization. Treatment defined: therapeutic diphenylcyclopropenone sensitization with weekly scalp DPC. The sample consisted of whole blood, taken in connection with sensitization to the hapten diphenylcyclopropenone (DPC). These receptors came from a woman aged 40 to 49 with alopecia areata. Some clones in this sample may be carry-over from other donors' samples.

This clonotype was detected a few times. The J gene is TRBJ2-2, the V gene TRBV9, with 11 positions matching TRBD1. V shed 4 bases and J 1 base; nucleotides not matched to a gene: 6. The CDR3 has 17 amino acids. Looked up from germline, CDR1 is SGDLS and CDR2 is YYNGEE. The CDR3 loop reads CASSWTGGPRNTGELFF. DNA for the CDR3: TGTGCCAGCAGCTGGACAGGGGGCCCGAGGAACACCGGGGAGCTGTTTTTT.

The chain is built from TRBV18 and TRBJ1-1; a weak D match, TRBD1 (5 bases). Trimming left V 3 bases short and J 5 bases short, with 7 bases between. CDR3 length equals 12 residues. Germline V gives CDR1 KGHSH, CDR2 LQKENI. The DNA for the CDR3 is TGTGCCAGCTCACCTGAGGGGACTGAAGCTTTCTTT. This translates into CASSPEGTEAFF.

This clonotype showed up many times. The CDR3 region is CSVSTPENTEAFF. CDR3 sequence (DNA): TGCAGCGTTTCTACCCCTGAAAACACTGAAGCTTTCTTT. The gene calls are TRBV29-1 and TRBJ1-1; D uncertain. V lost 5 bases and J 2 bases, leaving 12 bases between the germline ends. The CDR3 consists of 13 residues. Germline CDR1 reads SQVTM; CDR2 reads ANQGSEA.

The chain couples TRBV7-9 to TRBJ2-2; a weak D match, TRBD2 (6 bases). Looked up from germline, CDR1 is SEHNR and CDR2 is FQNEAQ (reference sequence). V gave up 7 bases and J gave up 6 bases, with 15 bases separating them. This CDR3 is built from 14 residues. The CDR3 DNA sequence: TGTGCCAGCAAAAGAGCGCCGGGGGCCGGGGAGCTGTTTTTT. Its translation is CASKRAPGAGELFF.

Only a few counts were recorded for this clonotype. The CDR3 DNA sequence: TGTGCCAGCAGCCCCACCCCGGCAGGGCGTCAAGAGACCCAGTACTTC. Its protein product is CASSPTPAGRQETQYF. This chain uses TRBV7-6 with TRBJ2-5; TRBD1 might be the D (5 bases). Trimming left V 5 bases short and J 2 bases short, with 18 bases between. Germline CDR1 is SGHVS and CDR2 is FNYEAQ. The CDR3 is 16 residues long.

The genes are TRBV29-1 and TRBJ2-1, with no clear D. Trimming left V 4 bases short and J 5 bases short, with 6 bases between. Germline lookup yields CDR1 SQVTM and CDR2 ANQGSEA. CDR3 length equals 11 residues. CDR3 region: CSVAQNNEQFF. CDR3 nucleotides: TGCAGCGTTGCGCAGAACAATGAGCAGTTCTTC.

This clonotype has ten or more counts. The chain links TRBV6-2 or TRBV6-3 to TRBJ2-2; 8 nucleotides match TRBD2. The CDR3 consists of 17 residues. Germline CDR1 reads MNHEY; CDR2 reads SVGEGT. The ends lost 3 bases at V and 1 base at J; junction bases unmatched: 7. CDR3 coding DNA: TGTGCCAGCAGTTATTATAGTAGCGGGAAGAACACCGGGGAGCTGTTTTTT. As protein: CASSYYSSGKNTGELFF.

This clonotype was recorded many times. The rearrangement joins TRBV4-1 to TRBJ2-1, with TRBD2 matching 11 bases. The J segment lost 5 bases and the V segment lost 3 bases, leaving 3 bases of the junction unmatched. Germline V gives CDR1 MGHRA, CDR2 YSYEKL. The CDR3 has 15 amino acids. The CDR3 is CASSQPGLADNEQFF. CDR3 coding DNA: TGCGCCAGCAGCCAGCCGGGACTAGCGGACAATGAGCAGTTCTTC.